One and the same sample provided the 10 T cell receptor beta chains below, sequenced in a study of cytomegalovirus exposure and HLA in healthy donors. The PCR contained 60 Vbeta and 13 Jbeta primers. Using immunoSEQ multiplex PCR, the repertoire was profiled, and TCRdb retains in-frame clones only, with some absent. The table shows approximately 170,000 clones, with under 85% occurring only once. The sample consisted of PBMCs. These receptors were collected from a young woman in good health and CMV-seronegative.

The chain has TRBV5-4 and TRBJ2-7; TRBD2 matches 8 bases. Unmatched junction bases numbered 14, after V lost 3 bases and J lost 3 bases. The CDR3 extends over 17 amino acids. The germline V gene has CDR1 SGHNT and CDR2 YYREEE (reference sequence). The CDR3 is CASSSPSGGSGNYEQYF. DNA of the CDR3: TGTGCCAGCAGCTCCCCCTCGGGGGGTAGCGGGAACTACGAGCAGTACTTC.

The rearrangement uses TRBV5-4 and TRBJ2-5, with no clear D. The V and J ends lost 2 bases and 5 bases respectively, with 4 bases between them. CDR1 SGHNT and CDR2 YYREEE come from the germline V gene (reference sequence). The CDR3 length is 11 residues. CDR3 DNA sequence: TGTGCCAGCAGCTTCGGTGAGACCCAGTACTTC. This gives the protein CASSFGETQYF.

This clone was seen just once. DNA of the CDR3: TGTGCCAGCAGCTTAGTCATGGGACAGCCGGCCCCTGAAGCTTTCTTT. Its translation is CASSLVMGQPAPEAFF. The V and J genes are TRBV7-9 and TRBJ1-1; 7 positions match TRBD1. This CDR3 has 16 residues. V shed 1 base and J 6 bases; nucleotides not matched to a gene: 11. Germline CDR1 and CDR2: SEHNR and FQNEAQ (reference sequence).

This chain joins TRBV28 and TRBJ2-2; 11 bases match TRBD1. With 6 bases clipped from V and 12 bases from J, the junction kept 12 bases outside the gene matches. Germline lookup yields CDR1 MDHEN and CDR2 SYDVKM. This CDR3 is built from 15 residues. The DNA for the CDR3 is TGTGCCAGCAGCCACCCGGGACAGGGGGGCGGACAGCTGTTTTTT. This encodes CASSHPGQGGGQLFF.

The chain recombines TRBV4-2 with TRBJ1-1; TRBD1 aligns across 9 bases. The CDR3 runs 17 residues. With V trimmed by 1 base and J by 12 bases, 18 bases remained unmatched. CDR1 is LGHNA, CDR2 YNFKEQ, per germline. The CDR3 region has the DNA TGTGCCAGCAGCCAAGGTGGACAGGGGAGGGGTCCAGGGGAACCTTTCTTT. Its protein is CASSQGGQGRGPGEPFF.

The chain couples TRBV7-9 to TRBJ2-7; D uncertain. This CDR3 comprises 12 residues. The germline V gene has CDR1 SEHNR and CDR2 FQNEAQ (reference sequence). V was pared by 10 bases and J by 5 bases, with 15 bases between. CDR3 DNA: TGTGCCATCCCGAGAGGCTCTCACGAGCAGTACTTC. Protein: CAIPRGSHEQYF. Full variable domain (rest looked up from reference TRBV7-9 and TRBJ2-7): DTGVSQNPRHKITKRGQNVTFRCDPISEHNRLYWYRQTLGQGPEFLTYFQNEAQLEKSRLLSDRFSAERPKGSFSTLEIQRTEQGDSAMYLCAIPRGSHEQYFGPGTRLTVT.

The V and J genes are TRBV6-1 and TRBJ2-7, with 9 bases fitting TRBD1. J was trimmed by 4 bases and V by 5 bases; bases with no gene match: 9. CDR1 MNHNS and CDR2 SASEGT come from the germline V gene. This CDR3 has 15 amino acids. The CDR3 sequence is CASSKDRGDTYEQYF. CDR3 DNA: TGTGCCAGCAGTAAAGACAGGGGGGATACATACGAGCAGTACTTC.

This chain uses TRBV2 with TRBJ1-6; 9 positions agree with TRBD1. The CDR3 is 16 amino acids. Trimming at V came to 10 bases and at J to 1 base, leaving 8 bases not matched to a gene. The V gene's germline CDR1 is SNHLY and CDR2 FYNNEI. CDR3 in DNA: TGTGCCACTTCCCGGGACAGGGTGTCCTATAATTCACCCCTCCACTTT. As protein: CATSRDRVSYNSPLHF.

This clone occurred a few times. V gene TRBV27 combines with J gene TRBJ1-5; 8 positions agree with TRBD1. Germline trimming cut 8 bases from V and 7 bases from J; bases unmatched to any gene: 10. Per germline, CDR1 MNHEY and CDR2 SMNVEV (reference sequence). The CDR3 contains 14 residues. The CDR3 DNA reads TGTGCCAGCCGGTCAGGGGGCTACGGGCAGCCCCAGCATTTT. Its translation is CASRSGGYGQPQHF.

The chain recombines TRBV6-6 with TRBJ2-5; 11 nucleotides agree with TRBD2. CDR1 and CDR2 (germline): MNHNY, SVGAGI (reference sequence). Trimming took 2 bases from V and 5 from J; bases not matched to a gene: 4. This CDR3 contains 15 residues. Written as DNA, the CDR3 is TGTGCCAGCAGTTACACTAGCGGGGGTTCTGAGACCCAGTACTTC. It yields the protein CASSYTSGGSETQYF.